The T cell receptor (beta chain) described here comes from a study of blood T cell repertoires in COVID-19. Study background: The United States, Italy and Spain supplied acute and convalescent COVID-19 samples. PBMCs, B-cell-depleted T cells, or T cells provided the cDNA or gDNA that made up the material.

The data were produced by immunoSEQ multiplex PCR, yet TCRdb's version contains in-frame clones alone and is incomplete. The sample includes 200,000 to 250,000 clones, about 87% of them seen just once. Assignments of participants to cohorts depended upon their own reported clinical history. The V and J ends lost 5 bases and 7 bases, in that order; junction bases with no gene match: 2. Germline values: CDR1 MNHEY, CDR2 SVGAGI. This CDR3 contains 12 residues. The sequenced material came from PBMCs or T cells enriched from blood (not recorded which). This chain links TRBV6-5 with TRBJ2-5, with 9 bases lining up with TRBD2. This receptor was identified in a woman aged 25 to 45 who had recovered from COVID-19. The DNA for the CDR3 is TGTGCCAGCAGTAAGACTAGCGGGACCCAGTACTTC. Amino acid sequence: CASSKTSGTQYF.